A selection of T cell receptor beta chains follows, all from one sample in a study of T cell repertoires in cytomegalovirus infection. TCRdb reprocessed the reads via MiXCR and lists one record per CDR3 protein. The table lists about 320,000 distinct CDR3 sequences, over 7.5% of them singletons. Sequences were obtained from PBMCs. All receptors come from a human donor in good health (CMV status not recorded). Some clones in this sample may be carry-over from other donors' samples. Each CDR3 is given with its conserved first and last residue. Each record gives: V gene, clone size, J gene, D gene, CDR3 protein, CDR3 DNA. The D gene is left open where the match is weak. The size entry is marked missing in some rows and otherwise reads once, few, many or a size class.

TRBV27,few,TRBJ1-1,-,CASSLGAPGSNTEAFF,TGTGCCAGCAGTTTAGGAGCCCCGGGAAGTAACACTGAAGCTTTCTTT
TRBV12-3/TRBV12-4,many,TRBJ2-1,-,CASSLRGPGNEQFF,TGTGCCAGCAGTTTACGGGGACCAGGCAATGAGCAGTTCTTC
TRBV13,few,TRBJ2-7,-,CASSLGKGTHEQYF,TGTGCCAGCAGCCTGGGAAAAGGGACCCACGAGCAGTACTTC
TRBV15,-,TRBJ1-1,-,CATSSGGTEAFF,TGTGCCACCAGCAGCGGGGGCACTGAAGCTTTCTTT
TRBV7-9,many,TRBJ1-6,TRBD1,CASSDLNRGNSPLHF,TGTGCCAGCAGCGATTTGAACAGGGGGAATTCACCCCTCCACTTT
TRBV7-6,many,TRBJ2-1,TRBD2,CASSPTGLAGGFNEQFF,TGTGCCAGCAGCCCAACGGGACTAGCGGGAGGGTTCAATGAGCAGTTCTTC
TRBV7-8,few,TRBJ2-2,-,CASSLSWGRTGELFF,TGTGCCAGCAGCTTATCCTGGGGGCGCACCGGGGAGCTGTTTTTT
TRBV12-3/TRBV12-4,many,TRBJ1-4,TRBD1,CASSQGQGINEKLFF,TGTGCCAGCAGTCAAGGACAGGGCATTAATGAAAAACTGTTTTTT
TRBV7-3,many,TRBJ2-6,-,CASGEGTGANVLTF,TGTGCCAGCGGTGAGGGGACTGGGGCCAACGTCCTGACTTTC
TRBV12-5,-,TRBJ2-1,TRBD1,CASAHRGNEQFF,TGTGCTAGTGCCCACAGGGGAAATGAGCAGTTCTTC
TRBV7-9,many,TRBJ1-1,-,CASSAFRDATEAFF,TGTGCCAGCAGCGCGTTCAGGGACGCCACTGAAGCTTTCTTT
TRBV9,few,TRBJ2-1,-,CASSPPGTAREQFF,TGTGCCAGCAGCCCCCCGGGGACGGCTCGGGAGCAGTTCTTC
TRBV27,-,TRBJ1-1,-,CASSSPLGTRNTEAFF,TGTGCCAGCAGTTCCCCATTAGGCACCCGGAACACTGAAGCTTTCTTT
TRBV15,many,TRBJ2-1,TRBD2,CATSRGLYTPGAGGANEQFF,TGTGCCACCAGCAGAGGACTCTATACGCCGGGAGCGGGAGGGGCAAATGAGCAGTTCTTC
TRBV4-1,-,TRBJ2-3,TRBD2,CASSQEGGRAGDTQYF,TGCGCCAGCAGCCAAGAAGGCGGGAGGGCCGGGGATACGCAGTATTTT
TRBV11-1,few,TRBJ1-6,-,CARSLAAGNSPLHF,TGTGCCAGAAGCTTAGCGGCGGGGAATTCACCCCTCCACTTT
TRBV10-1,many,TRBJ2-7,-,CASSESLAAEQYF,TGCGCCAGCAGTGAGTCGTTGGCTGCCGAGCAGTACTTC
TRBV20-1,few,TRBJ2-7,TRBD1,CSASRDRGYEQYF,TGCAGTGCTAGTAGGGACAGGGGCTACGAGCAGTACTTC
TRBV5-1,many,TRBJ2-1,TRBD1,CASSRDRGSNEQFF,TGCGCCAGCAGCCGGGACAGGGGTTCGAATGAGCAGTTCTTC
TRBV7-3,-,TRBJ1-6,TRBD1,CASSLQHDRGRSPLHF,TGTGCCAGCAGCTTACAGCACGACAGGGGGCGTTCACCCCTCCACTTT
TRBV30,-,TRBJ2-5,-,CAWSSDVHSETQYF,TGTGCCTGGAGTTCTGACGTGCATTCGGAGACCCAGTACTTC
TRBV4-1,-,TRBJ2-2,-,CASSQDGGDGELFF,TGCGCCAGCAGCCAAGATGGAGGGGACGGGGAGCTGTTTTTT
TRBV7-3,few,TRBJ2-1,TRBD2,CASSAGGDGAEQFF,TGTGCCAGCAGCGCGGGGGGCGACGGGGCTGAGCAGTTCTTC
TRBV7-2,many,TRBJ2-1,TRBD2,CASSYLVGGAYNEQFF,TGTGCCAGCAGCTACCTTGTGGGGGGGGCCTACAATGAGCAGTTCTTC
TRBV28,many,TRBJ2-4,TRBD1,CASSLLQAGGIQYF,TGTGCCAGCAGTTTATTACAGGCAGGGGGCATTCAGTACTTC
TRBV15,few,TRBJ2-1,-,CATSREGASSYNEQFF,TGTGCCACCAGCAGAGAGGGCGCGAGCTCCTACAATGAGCAGTTCTTC
TRBV20-1,-,TRBJ2-3,TRBD2,CSAAASSGNRLTSTDTQYF,TGCAGTGCCGCCGCCTCAAGCGGGAATCGTTTAACTAGCACAGATACGCAGTATTTT
TRBV6-2/TRBV6-3,few,TRBJ2-5,-,CASSYEETQYF,TGTGCCAGCAGTTACGAAGAGACCCAGTACTTC
TRBV7-2,many,TRBJ1-1,-,CASSLHTGTEAFF,TGTGCCAGCAGCCTGCACACCGGTACTGAAGCTTTCTTT
TRBV2,few,TRBJ1-6,-,CASREDRSYNSPLHF,TGTGCCAGCAGAGAGGACCGGTCCTATAATTCACCCCTCCACTTT
TRBV7-8,many,TRBJ2-7,TRBD1,CASGNGQGIYEQYF,TGTGCCAGCGGCAATGGACAGGGCATCTACGAGCAGTACTTC
TRBV7-2,many,TRBJ2-2,-,CASSFDSNTGELFF,TGTGCCAGCAGTTTCGACTCGAACACCGGGGAGCTGTTTTTT
TRBV24-1,few,TRBJ2-2,-,CATSDFRGGFNTGELFF,TGTGCCACCAGTGATTTCAGGGGAGGATTCAACACCGGGGAGCTGTTTTTT
TRBV12-3/TRBV12-4,-,TRBJ2-1,TRBD2,CASSQGLAVNNEQFF,TGTGCCAGCAGTCAGGGACTAGCGGTGAATAATGAGCAGTTCTTC
TRBV7-2,many,TRBJ1-5,-,CASSPGENQPQHF,TGTGCCAGCAGCCCGGGGGAGAATCAGCCCCAGCATTTT
TRBV7-8,many,TRBJ2-5,-,CASRRSGPSGETQYF,TGTGCCAGCAGGCGCTCAGGACCCTCAGGGGAGACCCAGTACTTC
TRBV7-9,many,TRBJ2-3,-,CASSVEDTQYF,TGTGCCAGCAGCGTGGAAGATACGCAGTATTTT
TRBV14,-,TRBJ1-2,-,CASSQGIGGAHSGGYTF,TGTGCCAGCAGCCAAGGAATTGGGGGGGCGCACAGCGGTGGCTACACCTTC
TRBV19,-,TRBJ2-2,TRBD1,CASSSPRTGVSGELFF,TGTGCCAGTAGTTCCCCCCGGACAGGAGTTTCCGGGGAGCTGTTTTTT
TRBV2,-,TRBJ2-3,TRBD2,CASSGTSGGAYTQYF,TGTGCCAGCAGTGGGACTAGCGGGGGGGCTTATACGCAGTATTTT